The source of this TCR beta chain is a study of shared clonotypes between healthy human individuals. All donors qualified as healthy HIV-negative adults and had experienced no recent acute infections or vaccinations. For every subset, genomic DNA was evenly distributed across several immunoSEQ plates. The DNA input per sorted-subset replicate PCR was around 200 ng, corresponding to 25,000 to 35,000 T cell genomes. Generated by immunoSEQ multiplex PCR, the TCRdb table keeps only in-frame clones and is missing some. The sample yields around 83,000 clones, around 57% seen once. Germline CDR1 reads SQVTM; CDR2 reads ANQGSEA. CDR3 length: 15 amino acids. Trimming cost V 6 bases and J 7 bases; bases outside gene matches: 12.

This chain joins TRBV29-1 and TRBJ2-1, with 10 bases matching TRBD2. Sequenced sample: memory CD8+ T cells sorted from blood. Indicated subset: CD45RO+ cells pooled with CCR7-negative TemRA cells. The TCR comes from a man between 25 and 39 years old in good health. CDR3 loop: CSVQVAGGRTNEQFF. Written as DNA, the CDR3 is TGCAGCGTCCAGGTAGCGGGAGGCCGTACAAATGAGCAGTTCTTC.